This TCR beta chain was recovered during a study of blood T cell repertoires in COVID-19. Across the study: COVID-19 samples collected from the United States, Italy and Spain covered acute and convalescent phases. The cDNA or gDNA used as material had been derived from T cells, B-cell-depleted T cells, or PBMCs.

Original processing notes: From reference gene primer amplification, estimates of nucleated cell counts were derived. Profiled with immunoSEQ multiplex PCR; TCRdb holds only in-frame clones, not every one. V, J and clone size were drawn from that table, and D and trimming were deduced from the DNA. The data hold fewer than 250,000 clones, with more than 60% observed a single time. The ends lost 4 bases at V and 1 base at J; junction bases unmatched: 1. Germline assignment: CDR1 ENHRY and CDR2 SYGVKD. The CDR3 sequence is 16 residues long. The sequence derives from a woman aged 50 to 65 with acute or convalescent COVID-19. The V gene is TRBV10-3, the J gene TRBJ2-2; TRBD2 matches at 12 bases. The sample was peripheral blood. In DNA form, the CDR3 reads TGTGCCATCAGTGTGACTAGCGGGGGGAACACCGGGGAGCTGTTTTTT. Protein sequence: CAISVTSGGNTGELFF.